The 19 T cell receptor beta chains below were found in one sample sequenced in a study of cytomegalovirus exposure and HLA in healthy donors. PCR amplification relied on 60 Vbeta primers (plus 13 Jbeta primers). This table comes from immunoSEQ multiplex PCR, and its TCRdb copy is limited to in-frame clones, with some not included. The table lists more than 95,000 clones, with 2% to 2.5% in the top ten. Sequenced material: PBMCs. Receptors originate from a man aged 35 to 55 in good health and CMV-seronegative.

The chain links TRBV27 to TRBJ2-1; TRBD2 is a possible D gene (6 bases). The CDR3 runs 16 residues. Trimming pared 6 bases from V and 3 bases from J, leaving 18 bases between. Germline CDR1 reads MNHEY; CDR2 reads SMNVEV (reference sequence). The DNA of the CDR3 is TGTGCCAGCAGGGAGGGACGACTAGAAATCTACAATGAGCAGTTCTTC. Translation gives CASREGRLEIYNEQFF.

This sequence joins TRBV7-2 and TRBJ1-4, with a tentative D call TRBD1 (5 bases). The CDR3 has 17 residues. CDR1 and CDR2 from the germline V gene are SGHTA and FQGNSA. V shed 3 bases and J shed 4 bases, with 18 bases lying between them. The CDR3 loop is CASSLGQGWRGNEKLFF. In DNA, the CDR3 is TGTGCCAGCAGCTTGGGGCAGGGATGGAGGGGTAATGAAAAACTGTTTTTT.

The chain combines TRBV19 with TRBJ1-5; D may be TRBD1 (6 bases). The CDR3 is 13 amino acids. Germline V gene lookup returns CDR1 LNHDA and CDR2 SQIVND (reference sequence). Trimming stripped 11 bases from V and 11 bases from J, with 22 bases between. The CDR3: CASWAGGAGAQHF. The DNA of the CDR3 is TGTGCCTCCTGGGCGGGGGGCGCAGGGGCCCAGCATTTT. Full variable domain (missing parts from reference TRBV19 and TRBJ1-5): DGGITQSPKYLFRKEGQNVTLSCEQNLNHDAMYWYRQDPGQGLRLIYYSQIVNDFQKGDIAEGYSVSREKKESFPLTVTSAQKNPTAFYLCASWAGGAGAQHFGDGTRLSIL.

CDR3 nucleotide sequence: TGTGCCAGCAGCTTCGGACTCTCTTGGTACCAAGAGACCCAGTACTTC. Amino acid sequence: CASSFGLSWYQETQYF. This chain connects TRBV7-2 to TRBJ2-5; the D gene is possibly TRBD2 (5 bases). V gave up 3 bases and J gave up 0 bases, with 14 bases separating them. This CDR3 comprises 16 residues. Germline V gives CDR1 SGHTA, CDR2 FQGNSA.

The chain recombines TRBV28 with TRBJ1-2; tentative D call: TRBD1 (6 bases). Germline lookup yields CDR1 MDHEN and CDR2 SYDVKM. The CDR3 extends over 15 amino acids. V was clipped by 4 bases and J by 8 bases, with 20 bases between them. The CDR3 sequence is CASSSIQGRKRGYTF. DNA of the CDR3: TGTGCCAGCAGTTCTATTCAGGGGAGAAAACGGGGCTACACCTTC.

The chain carries TRBV6-6 and TRBJ2-3; D is perhaps TRBD2 (7 bases). The germline V gene encodes CDR1 MNHNY and CDR2 SVGAGI (reference sequence). The ends were cut back, 0 bases at V and 5 bases at J, with 15 bases in the middle. CDR3 length: 16 amino acids. The DNA of the CDR3 is TGTGCCAGCAGTTACTCGCCACAGGGACTACTAGATACGCAGTATTTT. It is translated as CASSYSPQGLLDTQYF.

The V and J genes are TRBV5-8 and TRBJ2-3; D gene ambiguous. The CDR3 spans 14 residues. V gave up 4 bases and J gave up 8 bases, with 17 bases separating them. Germline CDR1 SGHTS, CDR2 YDEGEE. CDR3 coding DNA: TGTGCCAGCAGCCGACCTACCAGCGAGAGTACGCAGTATTTT. It yields the protein CASSRPTSESTQYF.

The V gene is TRBV7-2, the J gene TRBJ1-1; D unresolved. Germline V gene data show CDR1 as SGHTA and CDR2 as FQGNSA. V was pared by 2 bases and J by 1 base, with 5 bases between. CDR3 length: 13 residues. Here the CDR3 DNA reads TGTGCCAGCAGCTTAACGGGGAACACTGAAGCTTTCTTT. Its translation: CASSLTGNTEAFF.

J is TRBJ2-7 and V is TRBV5-1; 8 bases line up with TRBD1. V was pared by 4 bases and J by 2 bases, with 17 bases of the junction left unmatched. The germline CDR1 and CDR2 sequences are SGHRS and YFSETQ. This CDR3 region has 18 residues. The CDR3 here is CASSTQDRATYQAYEQYF. DNA of the CDR3: TGCGCCAGCAGCACCCAGGACAGGGCCACCTACCAGGCCTACGAGCAGTACTTC.

The V call is TRBV5-1, the J call TRBJ2-1; 7 bases map to TRBD2. Per germline, CDR1 SGHRS and CDR2 YFSETQ. CDR3 size: 17 residues. The ends lost 3 bases at V and 2 bases at J; junction bases unmatched: 11. CDR3 nucleotides: TGCGCCAGCAGCTCGACACCATCTAGCGGAACCTACAATGAGCAGTTCTTC. The encoded protein is CASSSTPSSGTYNEQFF.

This chain connects TRBV10-2 to TRBJ1-2, with 8 nucleotides matching TRBD1. The CDR3 is made up of 14 amino acids. Per the germline V gene, CDR1 is WSHSY and CDR2 is SAAADI. Trimming removed 0 bases from V and 5 bases from J; junction bases left unmatched: 2. The chain's CDR3 is CASSESGTGYGYTF. For the CDR3, the DNA is TGCGCCAGCAGTGAGTCGGGGACAGGTTATGGCTACACCTTC.

The gene calls are TRBV7-9 and TRBJ1-1, with D perhaps TRBD1 (6 bases). Germline-derived CDR1 and CDR2 are SEHNR and FQNEAQ (reference sequence). The CDR3 is made up of 15 amino acids. Trimming removed 4 bases at V and 6 bases at J, with 18 bases between. CDR3 in amino acids: CASSSRTAIKAEAFF. The CDR3, as DNA: TGTGCCAGCAGCTCCCGGACAGCCATAAAGGCTGAAGCTTTCTTT.

The chain recombines TRBV11-2 with TRBJ2-7; 8 bases align to TRBD1. Germline V CDR1 and CDR2: SGHAT, FQNNGV. This CDR3 is 15 amino acids long. Germline trimming cut 5 bases from V and 0 bases from J; bases unmatched to any gene: 6. In DNA, the CDR3 is TGTGCCAGCAGCCGTCAGGGGGCGAGCTCCTACGAGCAGTACTTC. This translates into CASSRQGASSYEQYF. Looking up the rest from reference TRBV11-2 and TRBJ2-7 gives the full variable domain: EAGVAQSPRYKIIEKRQSVAFWCNPISGHATLYWYQQILGQGPKLLIQFQNNGVVDDSQLPKDRFSAERLKGVDSTLKIQPAKLEDSAVYLCASSRQGASSYEQYFGPGTRLTVT.

The V gene is TRBV5-1, the J gene TRBJ2-1, with TRBD2 matching over 9 bases. Germline V gene lookup returns CDR1 SGHRS and CDR2 YFSETQ. V shed 5 bases and J 8 bases; nucleotides not matched to a gene: 11. The CDR3 sequence is 15 residues long. The DNA of the CDR3 is TGCGCCAGCAGGCGGGGGGGGACTAACGCGGATGAGCAGTTCTTC. Encoded protein: CASRRGGTNADEQFF.

The chain is built from TRBV2 and TRBJ2-7, with TRBD2 matching 12 bases. This CDR3 has 15 residues. Germline trimming cut 6 bases from V and 3 bases from J; bases unmatched to any gene: 6. The germline CDR1 and CDR2 sequences are SNHLY and FYNNEI. CDR3 region: CASRRTSGILYEQYF. The CDR3 coding sequence is TGTGCCAGCAGGCGGACTAGCGGGATCCTCTACGAGCAGTACTTC. The full variable domain, rest sourced from reference TRBV2 and TRBJ2-7, is EPEVTQTPSHQVTQMGQEVILRCVPISNHLYFYWYRQILGQKVEFLVSFYNNEISEKSEIFDDQFSVERPDGSNFTLKIRSTKLEDSAMYFCASRRTSGILYEQYFGPGTRLTVT.

The CDR3: CASSPLGGAEAFF. CDR3 DNA: TGTGCCAGCAGTCCCCTAGGGGGCGCTGAAGCTTTCTTT. The genes are TRBV28 and TRBJ1-1, with 7 bases lining up with TRBD1. The trim removed 5 bases at V and 6 bases at J, leaving 6 bases unmatched. CDR1 MDHEN and CDR2 SYDVKM come from the germline V gene. The CDR3 has 13 amino acids.

V usage is TRBV10-3 and J usage is TRBJ2-2; 8 nucleotides match TRBD2. Unmatched junction bases numbered 7, after V lost 7 bases and J lost 6 bases. Germline lookup yields CDR1 ENHRY and CDR2 SYGVKD. The CDR3 runs to 14 residues. The chain's CDR3 is CAIMKREQPGELFF. The CDR3 bases are TGTGCCATCATGAAGCGGGAGCAACCCGGGGAGCTGTTTTTT.

V and J are TRBV9 and TRBJ2-7; 8 bases agree with TRBD1. The CDR3 runs 14 residues. Germline loops: CDR1 SGDLS, CDR2 YYNGEE. V was pared by 2 bases and J by 1 base, with 2 bases of the junction left unmatched. CDR3 amino acids: CASSVRDRSYEQYF. The CDR3 bases are TGTGCCAGCAGCGTGAGGGACAGGTCCTACGAGCAGTACTTC.

The J gene is TRBJ2-5, the V gene TRBV11-2, with TRBD2 matching over 7 bases. Germline CDR1 is SGHAT and CDR2 is FQNNGV. V shed 1 base, J shed 5 bases, and the junction held 7 bases outside the gene matches. This CDR3 contains 15 residues. The CDR3 region has the DNA TGTGCCAGCAGCTTAGTGGGGAGGGCCTTCGAGACCCAGTACTTC. This translates into CASSLVGRAFETQYF. Full variable domain (remainder filled in from reference TRBV11-2 and TRBJ2-5): EAGVAQSPRYKIIEKRQSVAFWCNPISGHATLYWYQQILGQGPKLLIQFQNNGVVDDSQLPKDRFSAERLKGVDSTLKIQPAKLEDSAVYLCASSLVGRAFETQYFGPGTRLLVL.